The rows below give T cell receptor beta chains drawn from one sample of a study of patients and donors after allogeneic stem cell transplantation. TCRdb re-called the RT-PCR reads with MiXCR, one entry per CDR3 protein. The sample comprises some 880,000 distinct CDR3 sequences, 18% of which are singletons, and 6% rests with the top ten. Sequencing used blood, either unsorted or a sorted T cell fraction (not recorded which). These receptors were collected from a human donor who was either an allogeneic HSCT recipient or a stem cell or donor lymphocyte infusion donor (not recorded which). It is not recorded whose cells these are; they may come from a transplant donor. Each CDR3 is given with its conserved first and last residue. The D gene is left open where the match is weak. Part of the rows lack a size; the others show once, few, many or a class for expanded clones.

TRBJ1-4 NA TRBV3-1 NA CASSHRLKQGPEKLFF TGTGCCAGCAGCCATCGATTGAAGCAGGGGCCTGAAAAACTGTTTTTT
TRBJ1-2 NA TRBV7-2 NA CASSPLGGGVYGYTF TGTGCCAGCAGCCCCCTCGGCGGTGGGGTCTATGGCTACACCTTC
TRBJ1-4 few TRBV6-1 TRBD1 CASRTGQVTNEKLFF TGTGCCAGCAGAACGGGACAGGTGACGAATGAAAAACTGTTTTTT
TRBJ2-1 NA TRBV7-6 NA CASSLPDRSPYNEQFF TGTGCCAGCAGCTTACCCGACAGGAGCCCATACAATGAGCAGTTCTTC
TRBJ1-2 NA TRBV12-3/TRBV12-4 NA CASSLAPSTGFYGYTF TGTGCCAGCAGTTTAGCTCCCTCGACAGGTTTCTATGGCTACACCTTC
TRBJ2-3 few TRBV5-1 NA CASSLIQDTQYF TGCGCCAGCAGCTTGATTCAGGATACGCAGTATTTT
TRBJ2-7 NA TRBV5-1 TRBD1 CASSSGQGVSWEQYF TGCGCCAGCAGCTCAGGACAGGGAGTGAGCTGGGAGCAGTACTTC
TRBJ2-1 few TRBV7-8 TRBD2 CASSIEAGINEQFF TGTGCCAGCAGCATAGAAGCGGGGATCAATGAGCAGTTCTTC
TRBJ1-1 many TRBV10-3 NA CAISVWKDRLLEAFF TGTGCCATCAGTGTGTGGAAAGACAGGCTCCTCGAAGCTTTCTTT
TRBJ2-1 NA TRBV27 TRBD1 CASSWTWTGDEQFF TGTGCCAGCAGTTGGACCTGGACAGGAGATGAGCAGTTCTTC
TRBJ1-1 NA TRBV20-1 TRBD1 CSAGQGASTEAFF TGCAGTGCTGGACAGGGCGCGAGCACTGAAGCTTTCTTT
TRBJ2-1 once TRBV3-1 TRBD2 CASSQVTGRESNF TGTGCCAGCAGCCAAGTTACCGGGAGGGAATCCAACTTC
TRBJ2-4 few TRBV14 NA CASSQGGGGIQYF TGTGCCAGCAGCCAAGGGGGTGGGGGCATTCAGTACTTC
TRBJ2-7 many TRBV7-9 NA CASSLVPSYEQYF TGTGCCAGCAGCTTAGTCCCCTCCTACGAGCAGTACTTC
TRBJ1-2 few TRBV3-1 NA CASSPRGRGVLGYTF TGTGCCAGCAGCCCCCGGGGCAGGGGCGTCCTTGGCTACACCTTC
TRBJ2-3 once TRBV10-3 NA CATPSVGMGTDTQYF TGTGCCACGCCGTCAGTAGGTATGGGCACAGATACGCAGTATTTT
TRBJ1-2 few TRBV27 NA CASSPYINRGYTF TGTGCCAGCAGTCCCTACATCAACCGGGGCTACACCTTC
TRBJ2-7 NA TRBV7-8 NA CASSLDLGVSYEQYF TGTGCCAGCAGCTTAGATCTGGGGGTGTCCTACGAGCAGTACTTC
TRBJ1-1 NA TRBV2 NA CASSEARGNTEAFF TGTGCCAGCAGTGAAGCGCGGGGGAACACTGAAGCTTTCTTT
TRBJ2-7 few TRBV10-3 NA CATSTGVVAYEQYF TGTGCCACCTCAACAGGAGTAGTGGCCTACGAGCAGTACTTC
TRBJ2-3 few TRBV9 NA CASSVGGAALSTDTQYF TGTGCCAGCAGCGTAGGTGGAGCGGCTCTAAGCACAGATACGCAGTATTTT
TRBJ1-1 few TRBV15 NA CATSTGDIGNTEAFF TGTGCCACCAGCACCGGGGACATCGGGAACACTGAAGCTTTCTTT
TRBJ2-7 NA TRBV2 TRBD1 CASRTHGTGGYEQYF TGTGCCAGCAGAACGCATGGGACAGGGGGGTACGAGCAGTACTTC
TRBJ2-1 few TRBV20-1 NA CSASPGTSYNEQFF TGCAGTGCTTCGCCAGGGACTTCCTACAATGAGCAGTTCTTC
TRBJ1-2 few TRBV2 NA CASSSGTKGEESGYTF TGTGCCAGCAGCTCCGGGACAAAGGGAGAAGAGTCGGGCTACACCTTC
TRBJ1-1 few TRBV20-1 TRBD1 CRGRGPETEAFF TGCAGGGGGAGGGGGCCCGAAACTGAAGCTTTCTTT
TRBJ2-7 NA TRBV29-1 TRBD2 CSVGGRAGGPRDEQYF TGCAGCGTTGGAGGCCGCGCGGGAGGGCCTAGGGACGAGCAGTACTTC
TRBJ2-2 NA TRBV10-3 TRBD2 CAITARLATANTGELFF TGTGCCATCACCGCCCGACTAGCGACCGCGAACACCGGGGAGCTGTTTTTT
TRBJ1-2 many TRBV12-3/TRBV12-4 NA CASSPGTSYGYTF TGTGCCAGCAGTCCCGGGACATCCTATGGCTACACCTTC
TRBJ2-7 few TRBV20-1 NA CSARPRPHYEQYF TGCAGTGCTAGACCACGCCCCCACTACGAGCAGTACTTC
TRBJ2-6 few TRBV3-1 NA CASSQAGAGANVLTF TGTGCCAGCAGCCAAGCAGGGGCTGGGGCCAACGTCCTGACTTTC
TRBJ2-2 NA TRBV4-2 NA CASSELSPLAAGGELFF TGTGCCAGCAGCGAATTATCGCCCCTAGCAGCCGGCGGGGAGCTGTTTTTT
TRBJ2-1 few TRBV20-1 NA CSAPSSTGKFF TGCAGTGCACCCAGTTCGACAGGAAAGTTCTTC
TRBJ1-4 NA TRBV4-2 NA CASSQDYRGLEKLFF TGTGCCAGCAGCCAAGATTACCGGGGACTCGAAAAACTGTTTTTT
TRBJ2-1 NA TRBV7-3 TRBD2 CASSLAGLGYNEQFF TGTGCCAGCAGCTTAGCGGGACTAGGGTACAATGAGCAGTTCTTC
TRBJ2-7 many TRBV12-3/TRBV12-4 NA CASSLTTYEQYF TGTGCCAGCAGCCTGACAACCTACGAGCAGTACTTC
TRBJ1-5 few TRBV12-3/TRBV12-4 NA CASSETDSNQPQHF TGTGCCAGCAGTGAAACAGATAGCAATCAGCCCCAGCATTTT
TRBJ1-2 NA TRBV6-1 NA CASREIVYGYTF TGTGCCAGCAGGGAAATTGTGTACGGCTACACCTTC
TRBJ2-1 NA TRBV11-2 TRBD1 CASSLDMDRGYNEQFF TGTGCCAGCAGCTTAGATATGGACAGGGGATACAATGAGCAGTTCTTC
TRBJ1-4 few TRBV15 NA CATSSRGKSTNEKLFF TGTGCCACCAGCAGCCGAGGGAAATCAACTAATGAAAAACTGTTTTTT